Each of the 20 T cell receptor beta chains below was sequenced from the same sample in a study of blood T cells in healthy people across ages. Primers used in a second PCR of roughly 7 to 12 cycles were a sample-barcoded 5' primer and a J-beta primer mix. TCRdb itself ran the 5' RACE reads through MiXCR, one entry per CDR3 protein. The repertoire holds 1.5 million to 2 million distinct CDR3 sequences, approximately 30% seen once, with over 7% in the top ten. The sequenced material came from blood. The receptors originated from a woman aged 25-40 years in good health.

This clonotype was counted once. This chain joins TRBV5-1 and TRBJ2-5; D is unclear. The V and J ends lost 1 base and 2 bases respectively, with 15 bases between them. The CDR3 is 16 amino acids. Germline CDR1 is SGHRS and CDR2 is YFSETQ. CDR3 sequence (DNA): TGCGCCAGCAGCTTGAGTGTGACACCCGGACAAGAGACCCAGTACTTC. It specifies CASSLSVTPGQETQYF.

With respect to this clonotype: A read error may be the cause here, since a much bigger clone is one base away. The genes are TRBV10-3 and TRBJ2-3; TRBD1 is a possible D gene (5 bases). Germline V CDR1 and CDR2: ENHRY, SYGVKD. The length of the CDR3 is 15 residues. The CDR3 bases are TGTGCCACCAGTGAGGAGCAGGGCTCCACAGATACGCAGTATTTT. This translates into CATSEEQGSTDTQYF.

The chain employs TRBV29-1 and TRBJ1-2, with D possibly being TRBD1 (5 bases). Germline lookup yields CDR1 SQVTM and CDR2 ANQGSEA. Trimming pared 7 bases from V and 2 bases from J, leaving 8 bases between. This CDR3 is built from 11 residues. The CDR3 coding sequence is TGCAGCGATCGACAGAACTATGGCTACACCTTC. Translating it yields CSDRQNYGYTF.

CDR3 protein: CASNSRGSGKTQYF. DNA of the CDR3: TGTGCCAGCAACTCCCGGGGGAGCGGGAAGACCCAGTACTTC. The genes are TRBV28 and TRBJ2-7; 7 positions match TRBD2. The J call may not be correct, given that the DNA end is closer to TRBJ2-5. The CDR3 is 14 amino acids. Germline loops: CDR1 MDHEN, CDR2 SYDVKM.

The chain employs TRBV7-9 and TRBJ2-1, with a tentative D call TRBD2 (6 bases). Germline CDR1 and CDR2: SEHNR and FQNEAQ (reference sequence). The CDR3 length is 18 residues. Trimming removed 5 bases from V and 5 bases from J, with 25 bases in between. CDR3 nucleotides: TGTGCCAGCAGCCCCGGGACTTCCTCACCGCGCCGCGACAATGAGCAGTTCTTC. Translation gives CASSPGTSSPRRDNEQFF. Using reference TRBV7-9 and TRBJ2-1 for the parts outside the CDR3, the full variable domain is DTGVSQNPRHKITKRGQNVTFRCDPISEHNRLYWYRQTLGQGPEFLTYFQNEAQLEKSRLLSDRFSAERPKGSFSTLEIQRTEQGDSAMYLCASSPGTSSPRRDNEQFFGPGTRLTVL.

CDR3: CATSDPGTGGHEQYF. For the CDR3, the DNA is TGTGCCACCAGTGATCCGGGGACAGGGGGCCACGAGCAGTACTTC. The chain employs TRBV24-1 and TRBJ2-7, with 12 positions matching TRBD1. The CDR3 runs to 15 residues. From germline, CDR1 is KGHDR and CDR2 SFDVKD. V was pared by 3 bases and J by 5 bases, with 4 bases of the junction left unmatched.

CDR3 in amino acids: CASSQDRRGGGDYTF. In DNA form, the CDR3 reads TGCGCCAGCAGCCAAGATCGGAGGGGCGGCGGCGACTACACCTTC. The chain combines TRBV4-1 with TRBJ1-2; maybe TRBD1 (5 bases). Trimming removed 0 bases at V and 10 bases at J, with 18 bases between. Germline V CDR1 and CDR2: MGHRA, YSYEKL. There are 15 residues in the CDR3.

The chain uses TRBV24-1 and TRBJ1-1, with D uncertain. The CDR3 consists of 14 residues. V lost 1 base and J lost 2, with 7 bases in between. CDR1 is KGHDR, CDR2 SFDVKD, per germline. The CDR3 loop is CATSDFPLNTEAFF. The CDR3 DNA follows: TGTGCCACCAGTGATTTCCCTTTAAACACTGAAGCTTTCTTT.

The chain links TRBV20-1 to TRBJ2-1, with 11 bases aligning to TRBD1. The DNA end is more similar to TRBJ2-7, so the J call may be wrong. This CDR3 comprises 14 residues. Germline-derived CDR1 and CDR2 are DFQATT and SNEGSKA (reference sequence). CDR3 coding DNA: TGCAGTGCTCAAGCCGGGACAGGGGGCTACGAGCAGTACTTC. It specifies CSAQAGTGGYEQYF.

This clonotype was picked up a small number of times. CDR3 sequence: CASRGRASYEQYF. DNA of the CDR3: TGTGCCAGCAGGGGCCGGGCCAGCTACGAGCAGTACTTC. The chain joins TRBV21-1 to TRBJ2-7; the DNA was not compared with TRBD1, the D call given in the table. TRBV21-1 represents a pseudogene. The CDR3 runs 13 residues.

There are many counts of this clonotype. The chain employs TRBV10-3 and TRBJ2-7; D gene unclear. The germline V and J ends were trimmed by 0 bases and 3 bases, with 9 bases remaining between them. The germline gives CDR1 ENHRY, CDR2 SYGVKD. There are 14 residues in the CDR3. CDR3 loop: CAISESRHLYEQYF. The CDR3 bases are TGTGCCATCAGTGAGTCTCGGCACCTCTACGAGCAGTACTTC.

The chain has TRBV2 and TRBJ2-5, with D tentatively TRBD2 (6 bases). This CDR3 contains 12 residues. Trimming removed 5 bases at V and 9 bases at J, with 13 bases between. The V gene's germline CDR1 is SNHLY and CDR2 FYNNEI. The CDR3 DNA sequence: TGTGCCAGCAGTAGCGGGTACGGGCCCCAGTACTTC. Translating gives CASSSGYGPQYF.

This clonotype showed up just once. The chain links TRBV6-1 to TRBJ1-2, with 9 bases fitting TRBD1. The CDR3 runs to 13 residues. Losses at the gene ends were 6 bases for V and 8 bases for J; bases not matched to a gene: 7. Germline CDR1 MNHNS, CDR2 SASEGT. The CDR3 sequence: CASRGTGIRGYTF. The CDR3 nucleotides are TGTGCCAGCAGAGGGACAGGGATACGGGGCTACACCTTC.

Concerning this clonotype itself: Just one base apart from a much larger clone, this may be a read error. The chain employs TRBV5-1 and TRBJ2-7; TRBD2 matches 8 bases. The CDR3 extends over 17 amino acids. The ends lost 0 bases at V and 0 bases at J; junction bases unmatched: 8. Germline CDR1 is SGHRS and CDR2 is YFSETQ. DNA of the CDR3: TGCGCCAGCAGCTTGGAAGCGGGGGTCTTATACTCCTACGAGCAGTACTTC. As protein: CASSLEAGVLYSYEQYF. Full variable domain (missing parts from reference TRBV5-1 and TRBJ2-7): KAGVTQTPRYLIKTRGQQVTLSCSPISGHRSVSWYQQTPGQGLQFLFEYFSETQRNKGNFPGRFSGRQFSNSRSEMNVSTLELGDSALYLCASSLEAGVLYSYEQYFGPGTRLTVT.

The chain uses TRBV5-1 and TRBJ2-1, with 14 positions matching TRBD2. From germline, CDR1 is SGHRS and CDR2 YFSETQ. V trimming: 4 bases; J trimming: 4 bases; junction bases outside the gene matches: 4. This CDR3 contains 16 residues. Here the CDR3 DNA reads TGCGCCAGCAGCGGGACTAGCGGGAGCCTTTACAATGAGCAGTTCTTC. Protein product: CASSGTSGSLYNEQFF.

The CDR3 region is CSAGRQGDGYTF. In nucleotides, the CDR3 is TGCAGCGCCGGGCGGCAGGGCGATGGCTACACCTTC. The J gene is TRBJ1-2, the V gene TRBV29-1; tentatively, D is TRBD1 (5 bases). The CDR3 length is 12 residues. Trimming removed 7 bases from V and 6 bases from J, with 15 bases in between. From germline, CDR1 is SQVTM and CDR2 ANQGSEA.

J is TRBJ1-2 and V is TRBV7-9; no clear D gene. V was pared by 7 bases and J by 5 bases, with 17 bases between. Germline CDR1 and CDR2: SEHNR and FQNEAQ (reference sequence). CDR3 length: 14 residues. In nucleotides, the CDR3 is TGTGCCAGCACGTATTCCGAGGCCCAATATGGCTACACCTTC. It translates to CASTYSEAQYGYTF.

This clonotype was observed a few times. The V call is TRBV6-1, the J call TRBJ2-3, with 7 bases that match TRBD2. Trimming cost V 6 bases and J 6 bases; bases outside gene matches: 12. The length of the CDR3 is 15 residues. The germline CDR1 and CDR2 sequences are MNHNS and SASEGT. The CDR3 is CASSPLASGGDTQYF. CDR3 DNA: TGTGCCAGCAGCCCACTGGCTAGCGGTGGGGATACGCAGTATTTT.

In its sample, this clonotype was seen a few times. The chain links TRBV20-1 to TRBJ2-3; 10 bases line up with TRBD2. Germline V gives CDR1 DFQATT, CDR2 SNEGSKA (reference sequence). The CDR3 loop spans 17 amino acids. The V segment lost 2 bases and the J segment 7 bases; nucleotides outside the gene matches: 15. In DNA, the CDR3 is TGCAGTGCTAGACGGTCTAGCGGGAGTTATAGGTTCAATACGCAGTATTTT. Translated, it gives CSARRSSGSYRFNTQYF.

This clonotype was found a few times. At one end the junction does not follow the germline gene, possibly because of a read error. V and J are TRBV29-1 and TRBJ2-7, with 9 positions matching TRBD1. The CDR3 spans 14 residues. Per the germline V gene, CDR1 is SQVTM and CDR2 is ANQGSEA. In DNA form, the CDR3 reads TGCAGCGTTGTCCCATGGACAGGGGCCTACGGGCAGTACTTC. Protein sequence: CSVVPWTGAYGQYF.